This T cell receptor beta chain derives from a study of blood T cell repertoires in COVID-19. Study-wide background: T cells, B-cell-depleted T cells, or PBMCs provided the cDNA or gDNA that served as material.

V was trimmed by 5 bases and J by 0 bases, leaving 14 bases between them. CDR3 length: 16 residues. Germline assignment: CDR1 LNHDA and CDR2 SQIVND (reference sequence). Assay: immunoSEQ multiplex PCR; the TCRdb copy retains only in-frame clones and omits some. The table has over 200,000 clones, more than 75% seen once. Sequenced sample: peripheral blood. The V call is TRBV19, the J call TRBJ1-3, with D possibly TRBD1 on 6 matching bases. The clonotype originates from a man aged 40-49 years with active or convalescent COVID-19. The CDR3 DNA follows: TGTGCCAGTAGTGAAGGGGGACGGCACTCTGGAAACACCATATATTTT. It codes for CASSEGGRHSGNTIYF.